The rows below give T cell receptor beta chains drawn from one sample of a study of T cells in Graves' hyperthyroidism and ophthalmopathy. Each CDR3 protein gets one entry after TCRdb re-called the multiplex PCR reads with MiXCR. The sample has over 700,000 distinct CDR3 sequences, 30% to 40% seen once. The sample taken for sequencing was blood. These TCRs come from a woman between 40 and 50 years old with Graves' hyperthyroidism. CDR3s include the opening cysteine and the closing phenylalanine or tryptophan. The D gene is left open where the match is weak. Rows may omit the clone size; those that give it use once, few, many or a size class.

cdr3_nt | cdr3_aa | d_call | j_call | v_call | clone_size
TGTGCCAGCAGTGCCCCAGGTTTTTGG | CASSAPGFW | - | TRBJ1-4 | TRBV12-3/TRBV12-4 | -
TGTGCCAGCAGCCAAGATGGGGGAAGGGGGACCCAGTACTTC | CASSQDGGRGTQYF | - | TRBJ2-5 | TRBV7-2 | few
TGTGCCAGCAGCTCGTTAAGGGACAGGGATTATTCTGGGGCCAACGTCCTGACTTTC | CASSSLRDRDYSGANVLTF | TRBD1 | TRBJ2-6 | TRBV7-9 | many
TGTGCCAGCAGCTCGACGGGGGGGGAGAGTCATGGCTACACCTTC | CASSSTGGESHGYTF | - | TRBJ1-2 | TRBV7-9 | many
TGTGCCAGCAGCTTAGTGGAGGGGTCCGCCGAGCAGTACTTC | CASSLVEGSAEQYF | - | TRBJ2-7 | TRBV5-5 | -
TGTGCCAGCAGGGCGGGACTGAGTAACTACGAGCAGTACTTC | CASRAGLSNYEQYF | - | TRBJ2-7 | TRBV6-5 | many
TGCAGCGTTGAACCGGATACTAACACTGAAGCTTTCTTT | CSVEPDTNTEAFF | - | TRBJ1-1 | TRBV29-1 | many
TGTGCCAGCAGTTCGACAGGGACGGGGGAGCAGTACTTC | CASSSTGTGEQYF | TRBD1 | TRBJ2-7 | TRBV12-3/TRBV12-4 | many
TGTGCCAGCAGCTTGGCCCTCTATGGCTACGCCTTC | CASSLALYGYAF | - | TRBJ1-2 | TRBV7-9 | once
TGTGCCAGCAGTTCACAAACAGGGCCTGTTTCACCCCTCCACTTT | CASSSQTGPVSPLHF | - | TRBJ1-6 | TRBV12-3/TRBV12-4 | many
TGTGCCAGTAGTATGTCGGGAGTTCACGCAGAGACCCAGTACTTC | CASSMSGVHAETQYF | - | TRBJ2-5 | TRBV19 | -
TGCAGTGCTAGTGATTATGGCTACACCTTC | CSASDYGYTF | - | TRBJ1-2 | TRBV20-1 | many
TGTGCCAGCAGTTGGGGCGGACACCGTTACGAGCAGTACTTC | CASSWGGHRYEQYF | - | TRBJ2-7 | TRBV2 | many
TGCAGCGTTGTGGGAGGGGTGACTGAAGCTTTCTTT | CSVVGGVTEAFF | - | TRBJ1-1 | TRBV29-1 | many
TGTGCCAGCAGCCAACAACAGGGAAGCACTGAAGCTTTCTTT | CASSQQQGSTEAFF | - | TRBJ1-1 | TRBV12-3/TRBV12-4 | -
TGTGCCAGCAGCTTAGAAGAATGGGAGACCCAGTACTTC | CASSLEEWETQYF | - | TRBJ2-5 | TRBV7-2 | many
TGTGCCAGCAGTCCTCCGACAGCCAGTAATGAAAAACTGTTTTTT | CASSPPTASNEKLFF | - | TRBJ1-4 | TRBV6-6 | -
TGTGCCACCAAAGACAGGGATCCAGGCAATCAGCCCCAGCATTTT | CATKDRDPGNQPQHF | TRBD1 | TRBJ1-5 | TRBV10-3 | many
TGTGCCAGCAGTTTCCGGTTAGGGACCCAGTACTTC | CASSFRLGTQYF | - | TRBJ2-5 | TRBV7-8 | -
TGCAGTGCCAAGGGCAGACCGCGAGCAACTAATGAAAAACTGTTTTTT | CSAKGRPRATNEKLFF | - | TRBJ1-4 | TRBV20-1 | many
TGCAGTGCTAGCCTCCAGGGATATAGTCAGCAGTACTTC | CSASLQGYSQQYF | - | TRBJ2-7 | TRBV20-1 | many
TGCAGTGCTAGTTACAGCGGGCGTGGAGATACGCAGTACTTC | CSASYSGRGDTQYF | - | TRBJ2-5 | TRBV20-1 | -
TGTGCCAGCAGTGACCCCGGAGGCCCTGAAAAACTGTTTTTT | CASSDPGGPEKLFF | - | TRBJ1-4 | TRBV6-1 | few
TGTGCCAGCAGTGTACAGGGTAAAGAGACCCAGTACTTC | CASSVQGKETQYF | - | TRBJ2-5 | TRBV2 | many
TGCAGCGCAGACAGGTCGAACACTGAAGCTTTCTTT | CSADRSNTEAFF | - | TRBJ1-1 | TRBV29-1 | many
TGTGCCAGCAGTGAAGGGGAGGGTTACGAGCAGTACTTC | CASSEGEGYEQYF | TRBD2 | TRBJ2-7 | TRBV2 | many